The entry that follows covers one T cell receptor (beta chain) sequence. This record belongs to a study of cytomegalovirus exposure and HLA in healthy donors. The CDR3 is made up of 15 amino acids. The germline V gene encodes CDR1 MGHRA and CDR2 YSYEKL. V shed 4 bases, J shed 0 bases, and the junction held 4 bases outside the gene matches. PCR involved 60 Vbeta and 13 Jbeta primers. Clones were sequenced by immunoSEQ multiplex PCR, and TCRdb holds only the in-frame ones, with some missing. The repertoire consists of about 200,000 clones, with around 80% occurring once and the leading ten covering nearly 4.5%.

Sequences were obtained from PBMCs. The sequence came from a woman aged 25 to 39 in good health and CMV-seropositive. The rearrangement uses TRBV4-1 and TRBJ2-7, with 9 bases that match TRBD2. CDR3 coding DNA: TGCGCCAGCAGCCCTAGCGGGGTTAGCTCCTACGAGCAGTACTTC. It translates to CASSPSGVSSYEQYF.